This TCR beta chain was profiled in a study of post-analysis software for immune sequencing data. Regarding the study as a whole: Higher frequency in patients than in controls was seen for roughly five TRBV segments, with TRBV5-6, TRBV5-1 and TRBV20-1 among them.

TCR beta cDNA libraries had unique molecular identifiers. TCRdb recomputed calls from the PCR reads with MiXCR, one row per CDR3 protein. The sample yields some 690,000 distinct CDR3 sequences, around 60% seen once. With respect to this clonotype: What it binds is unknown.

The CDR3 extends over 15 amino acids. CDR1 is DFQATT, CDR2 SNEGSKA, per germline (reference sequence). V was pared by 2 bases and J by 4 bases, with 5 bases of the junction left unmatched. The genes are TRBV20-1 and TRBJ2-3, with TRBD2 matching 11 bases. This clonotype was sampled from a girl aged 2 to 10 with multiple sclerosis. Sequencing was carried out using blood. For the CDR3, the DNA is TGCAGTGCTAGATACTTAGCGGGGGGGCCAGATACGCAGTATTTT. Translating it yields CSARYLAGGPDTQYF.